The sequence of this T cell receptor beta chain was determined in a study of vaccination and CD4 T cells after COVID-19. Across the study: The convalescents were made up of six males and four females, two of whom were Hispanic. Every participant was given two doses of BNT162b2 or mRNA-1273 vaccine. Study conclusions and caveats: Looking at convalescent patients, a median approximately 88% of reactive clones were present only post-vaccination.

Looked up from germline, CDR1 is SNHLY and CDR2 is FYNNEI. This CDR3 has 11 residues. Unmatched junction bases numbered 0, after V lost 2 bases and J lost 13 bases. TCRdb re-analysed the PCR reads in MiXCR, keeping a single row per CDR3 protein. The table records fewer than 25,000 distinct CDR3 sequences, under 60% of them present only once. This clonotype was seen more than once but under ten times. The antigen is undetermined. The material sequenced was CD4+ T cells from blood, taken before SARS-CoV-2 vaccination. This sequence joins TRBV2 and TRBJ2-2; 8 positions agree with TRBD2. The sequence was obtained from a human donor who had recovered from COVID-19. CDR3 bases: TGTGCCAGCAGTGAACTAGCGGGGCTGTTTTTT. Residues: CASSELAGLFF.